The following is a TCR beta chain sequence with its context. These data are taken from a study of blood T cell repertoires in COVID-19. Across the whole study: Collection of acute and convalescent COVID-19 samples took place in the United States, Italy and Spain.

Germline CDR1 KGHDR, CDR2 SFDVKD. Deletions cut 9 bases from V and 6 bases from J, with 9 bases between. The CDR3 spans 11 residues. How the authors handled the data: By means of reference gene primer amplification, nucleated cell counts were estimated. Clones were read by immunoSEQ multiplex PCR, and TCRdb kept only the in-frame ones, dropping some. Clone size and V and J calls were adopted from that table, with D and trimming inferred from the DNA. The sample records about 56,000 clones, about two thirds being singletons. Seattle patients were enrolled during active infection and followed longitudinally.

Sequences were obtained from peripheral blood. V usage is TRBV24-1 and J usage is TRBJ2-3, with D possibly TRBD1 on 5 matching bases. This sequence originates from a woman aged 70-85 years with COVID-19, enrolled during active disease. The CDR3 protein is CATQAGDTQYF. For the CDR3, the DNA is TGTGCCACCCAAGCAGGGGATACGCAGTATTTT.